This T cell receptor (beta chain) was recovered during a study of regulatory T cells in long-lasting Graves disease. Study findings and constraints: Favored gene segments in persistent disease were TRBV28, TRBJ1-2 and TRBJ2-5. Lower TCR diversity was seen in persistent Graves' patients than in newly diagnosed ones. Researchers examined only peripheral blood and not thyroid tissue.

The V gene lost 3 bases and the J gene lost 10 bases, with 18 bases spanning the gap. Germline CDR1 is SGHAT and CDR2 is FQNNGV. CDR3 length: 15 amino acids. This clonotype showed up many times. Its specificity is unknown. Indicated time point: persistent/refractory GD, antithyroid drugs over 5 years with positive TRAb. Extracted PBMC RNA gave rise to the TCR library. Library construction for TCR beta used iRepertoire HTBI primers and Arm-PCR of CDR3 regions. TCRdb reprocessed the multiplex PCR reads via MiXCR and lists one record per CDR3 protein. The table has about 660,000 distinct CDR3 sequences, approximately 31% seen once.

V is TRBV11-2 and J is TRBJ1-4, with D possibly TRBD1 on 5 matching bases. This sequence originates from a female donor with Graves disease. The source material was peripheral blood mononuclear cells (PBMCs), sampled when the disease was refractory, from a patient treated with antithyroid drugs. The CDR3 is CASSFSGRAVGKLFF. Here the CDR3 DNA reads TGTGCCAGCAGCTTCTCGGGGCGGGCCGTAGGAAAACTGTTTTTT.